What follows is one TCR beta chain and its context. The antigen remains undetermined. This CDR3 is 12 amino acids long. The germline V gene has CDR1 WSHSY and CDR2 SAAADI. V lost 7 bases and J lost 8; bases outside the gene matches: 6. The repertoire was sequenced with immunoSEQ multiplex PCR; TCRdb's copy has only in-frame clones and lacks some. The profile covers approximately 70,000 clones, with approximately 87% appearing a single time and just over 20% taken by the ten largest. The sample is drawn from a study of T cells in localized non-small cell lung cancer. The study, taken as a whole, reports: Sequencing covered just one tumor region, so heterogeneity cannot be ruled out. Among blood samples, higher T cell density accompanied longer overall survival. It was uninvolved adjacent lung that showed the highest T cell clonality, exceeding tumor.

This chain connects TRBV10-2 to TRBJ1-2; 8 nucleotides agree with TRBD1. The specimen was peripheral blood, collected before any cancer treatment. The clonotype comes from an older male donor with stage III squamous cell lung carcinoma. The DNA for the CDR3 is TGCGCCAGCACGGACAGGGACGGAGGCTACACCTTC. As protein: CASTDRDGGYTF.